A selection of T cell receptor beta chains follows, all from one sample in a study of cytomegalovirus exposure and HLA in healthy donors. Sequenced by immunoSEQ multiplex PCR; TCRdb stores in-frame clones only, minus some. The sample lists approximately 300,000 clones; roughly 89% were seen once. Sequenced input: PBMCs. Source of these receptors: a woman in her late teens or twenties in good health and CMV-seronegative. Each CDR3 is given with its conserved first and last residue. The size entry is marked missing in some rows and otherwise reads once, few, many or a size class.

>TRBJ2-3|.|TRBV27
CASSWTSGASTDTQYF
>TRBJ2-7|.|TRBV28
CASMRGSYEQYF
>TRBJ1-4|.|TRBV29-1
CSVEAWSGNEKLFF
>TRBJ1-1|.|TRBV9
CASRSLNTEAFF
>TRBJ1-4|.|TRBV5-6
CASSKGHPSEKLFF
>TRBJ1-4|.|TRBV4-2
CASSPTTTNEKLFF
>TRBJ2-5|few|TRBV6-4
CASSGLREGWYF
>TRBJ1-1|.|TRBV7-6
CASSRSQGAQDTEAFF
>TRBJ2-7|.|TRBV5-4
CASSLAERGFLGEQYF
>TRBJ2-1|.|TRBV7-2
CASSPHMGGMNEQFF
>TRBJ1-1|.|TRBV29-1
CSATGNTEAFF
>TRBJ2-3|.|TRBV7-2
CASSLGTPSTDTQYF
>TRBJ2-5|.|TRBV7-9
CASSPLGNPYQETQYF
>TRBJ1-2|.|TRBV5-1
CASGRTGTANYGYTF
>TRBJ2-3|.|TRBV2
CASSNRGTDTQYF
>TRBJ2-5|.|TRBV25-1
CASSPLLLAGVETQYF
>TRBJ2-2|.|TRBV18
CASSPRSVNTGELFF
>TRBJ2-1|.|TRBV18
CASSPPLQAKAYNEQFF
>TRBJ1-1|.|TRBV28
CASSLEFGGRNTEAFF
>TRBJ2-7|.|TRBV2
CASRNGQESYEQYF
>TRBJ2-7|.|TRBV4-3
CASSQSTGVHYEQYF
>TRBJ1-1|.|TRBV7-3
CASSYYINNEAFF
>TRBJ1-1|.|TRBV4-1
CASSPYRDLNTEAFF
>TRBJ1-4|.|TRBV28
CASSLYRDTEKLFF
>TRBJ2-5|.|TRBV29-1
CSQSSGSGQETQYF
>TRBJ2-1|.|TRBV5-3
CARSLKAGGRDEQFF
>TRBJ2-5|.|TRBV29-1
CSVSPFDRGTETQYF
>TRBJ2-3|.|TRBV6-6
CASRLTTSTDTQYF
>TRBJ1-2|.|TRBV29-1
CSVDTYYGYTF
>TRBJ2-5|.|TRBV11-2
CASTRPGTMEETQYF
>TRBJ2-6|.|TRBV25-1
CASSPHSGANVLTF
>TRBJ1-1|.|TRBV5-1
CASSEGQGTRDAFF
>TRBJ2-1|.|TRBV29-1
CSAQGQGGDNEQFF
>TRBJ1-5|once|TRBV27
CASRLTGGDSQPQHF
>TRBJ2-5|.|TRBV14
CASSQGPRGETQYF
>TRBJ2-1|.|TRBV30
CAWSGLAGNEQFF
>TRBJ2-1|.|TRBV6-6
CASIKDFYDEQFF
>TRBJ1-1|few|TRBV5-5
CASSFQGMVTEAFF
>TRBJ2-5|once|TRBV5-1
CASSLEGAEETQYF
>TRBJ1-1|.|TRBV19
CASSIGVGTEAFF
>TRBJ1-2|few|TRBV11-2
CASSFEHTGGEGYTF
>TRBJ2-7|.|TRBV18
CASSRSGTGAYEQYF
>TRBJ1-3|.|TRBV11-1
CASSPGQLSSGNTIYF
>TRBJ1-5|.|TRBV9
CASSVTDSNQPQHF
>TRBJ2-7|.|TRBV18
CASSPGTGPYEQYF
>TRBJ2-7|.|TRBV6-6
CASSNYRDDEQYF
>TRBJ2-7|.|TRBV7-6
CASSLAATGAYEQYF
>TRBJ2-2|.|TRBV4-3
CASSQVLSATGELFF
>TRBJ2-7|.|TRBV7-9
CASSSLVADEQYF
>TRBJ2-5|few|TRBV19
CASSIWTGTEQETQYF